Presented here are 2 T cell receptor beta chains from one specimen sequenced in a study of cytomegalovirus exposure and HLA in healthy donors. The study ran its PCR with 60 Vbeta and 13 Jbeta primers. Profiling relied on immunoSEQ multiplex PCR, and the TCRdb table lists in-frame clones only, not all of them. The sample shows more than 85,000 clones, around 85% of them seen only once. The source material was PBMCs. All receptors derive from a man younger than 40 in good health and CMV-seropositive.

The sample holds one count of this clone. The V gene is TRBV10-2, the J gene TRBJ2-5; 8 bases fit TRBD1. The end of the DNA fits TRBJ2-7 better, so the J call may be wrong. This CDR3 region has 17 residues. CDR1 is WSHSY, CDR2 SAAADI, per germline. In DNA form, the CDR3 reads TGCGCCAGCACTGACTTTTTACCGACAGGGGAGGAGTACGAGCAGTACTTC. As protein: CASTDFLPTGEEYEQYF.

Written as DNA, the CDR3 is TGCGCCAGCAGCTTGGGGCAGGGAATGGATACGCAGTATTTT. Residues: CASSLGQGMDTQYF. This chain connects TRBV5-1 to TRBJ2-3; D is possibly TRBD1 (5 bases). Germline-derived CDR1 and CDR2 are SGHRS and YFSETQ. The V gene lost 0 bases and the J gene lost 6 bases, with 11 bases spanning the gap. The CDR3 sequence is 14 residues long. Together with reference TRBV5-1 and TRBJ2-3, the CDR3 gives the full variable domain: KAGVTQTPRYLIKTRGQQVTLSCSPISGHRSVSWYQQTPGQGLQFLFEYFSETQRNKGNFPGRFSGRQFSNSRSEMNVSTLELGDSALYLCASSLGQGMDTQYFGPGTRLTVL.